This passage covers 14 T cell receptor beta chains from one sample sequenced in a study of blood T cell repertoires in COVID-19. Method: immunoSEQ multiplex PCR; TCRdb's copy keeps in-frame clones and lacks some. The repertoire holds 85,000 to 130,000 clones, with 85% to 90% as singletons. Source material: peripheral blood. The receptors come from a human donor in a cohort sampled during active COVID-19.

This chain joins TRBV6-5 and TRBJ1-3, with D hard to call. V lost 7 bases and J lost 1, with 14 bases in between. The CDR3 sequence is 15 residues long. Germline V CDR1 and CDR2: MNHEY, SVGAGI. The CDR3 protein is CASTTLATSGNTIYF. For the CDR3, the DNA is TGTGCCAGCACCACCCTTGCGACTTCTGGAAACACCATATATTTT.

CDR3 bases: TGTGCCAGTACCCCAAGTCGGGGGGGCATGAACACTGAAGCTTTCTTT. Its protein is CASTPSRGGMNTEAFF. This chain joins TRBV19 and TRBJ1-1; D may be TRBD1 (6 bases). Germline V lookup: CDR1 LNHDA, CDR2 SQIVND (reference sequence). Trimming took 7 bases from V and 0 from J, leaving 18 bases between them. The CDR3 has 16 residues.

The chain uses TRBV5-4 and TRBJ2-3, with 14 bases lining up with TRBD2. In germline, CDR1 is SGHNT, CDR2 YYREEE (reference sequence). CDR3 length: 17 residues. The V gene end was trimmed by 3 bases and the J gene end by 5 bases; junction bases not matched to a gene: 8. The CDR3 sequence: CASSYPGLAGAGDTQYF. The CDR3 region has the DNA TGTGCCAGCAGCTACCCGGGACTAGCGGGGGCAGGAGATACGCAGTATTTT.

The chain joins TRBV18 to TRBJ1-5, with D maybe TRBD1 (5 bases). The CDR3 spans 14 residues. V lost 3 bases and J 9 bases, leaving 15 bases between the germline ends. The V gene's germline CDR1 is KGHSH and CDR2 LQKENI. The DNA of the CDR3 is TGTGCCAGCTCACCCGGCAGGAGGGGTCCGCCCCAGCATTTT. This codes for CASSPGRRGPPQHF.

This chain uses TRBV5-1 with TRBJ1-4, with 8 bases that match TRBD1. Per the germline V gene, CDR1 is SGHRS and CDR2 is YFSETQ. V shed 7 bases and J 7 bases; nucleotides not matched to a gene: 12. The CDR3 extends over 15 amino acids. This CDR3 is CASGIQGALGEKLFF. CDR3 DNA: TGCGCCAGCGGAATTCAGGGGGCCTTAGGTGAAAAACTGTTTTTT.

The chain is built from TRBV28 and TRBJ1-1, with 7 bases fitting TRBD1. V was pared by 7 bases and J by 14 bases, with 13 bases of the junction left unmatched. Germline values: CDR1 MDHEN, CDR2 SYDVKM. The CDR3 is 12 residues long. The CDR3 nucleotides are TGTGCCAGCACCTCAATCGGGGACAGTCAATTCTTT. This sequence encodes CASTSIGDSQFF.

This chain uses TRBV6-6 with TRBJ1-1, with 11 bases aligning to TRBD1. Germline CDR1 is MNHNY and CDR2 is SVGAGI (reference sequence). This CDR3 has 16 residues. The V and J ends lost 6 bases and 3 bases, in that order; junction bases with no gene match: 9. The CDR3: CASRRAGDRGDTEAFF. DNA of the CDR3: TGTGCCAGCAGACGGGCGGGGGACAGGGGGGACACTGAAGCTTTCTTT.

This chain joins TRBV21-1 and TRBJ1-6; the listed D gene, TRBD1, was not tested against the DNA. TRBV21-1 constitutes a pseudogene. This CDR3 spans 19 amino acids. CDR3 sequence: CASSKVVVDKPHEKSPLHF. CDR3 bases: TGTGCCAGCAGCAAAGTAGTAGTAGACAAACCCCACGAAAAATCACCCCTCCACTTT.

The genes are TRBV28 and TRBJ2-1; TRBD2 agrees at 7 bases. The V gene's germline CDR1 is MDHEN and CDR2 SYDVKM. This CDR3 spans 16 amino acids. J was trimmed by 6 bases and V by 6 bases; bases with no gene match: 14. The CDR3 DNA reads as TGTGCCAGCAGGCCCCCCGAGAGCGGGGTCCTCAATGAGCAGTTCTTC. Protein: CASRPPESGVLNEQFF. Combining the CDR3 with reference TRBV28 and TRBJ2-1 gives the whole variable domain DVKVTQSSRYLVKRTGEKVFLECVQDMDHENMFWYRQDPGLGLRLIYFSYDVKMKEKGDIPEGYSVSREKKERFSLILESASTNQTSMYLCASRPPESGVLNEQFFGPGTRLTVL.

The CDR3, as DNA: TGTGCCAGCTCACAACTTAGCGGGGGGCTACTTTCCTACGAGCAGTACTTC. This gives the protein CASSQLSGGLLSYEQYF. The chain has TRBV18 and TRBJ2-7, with TRBD2 matching over 10 bases. V lost 4 bases to trimming and J lost 1 base; unmatched junction nucleotides: 10. Per germline, CDR1 KGHSH and CDR2 LQKENI. There are 17 residues in the CDR3. Drawing the rest from reference TRBV18 and TRBJ2-7, the complete variable domain is NAGVMQNPRHLVRRRGQEARLRCSPMKGHSHVYWYRQLPEEGLKFMVYLQKENIIDESGMPKERFSAEFPKEGPSILRIQQVVRGDSAAYFCASSQLSGGLLSYEQYFGPGTRLTVT.

The count of this clone is one. The chain uses TRBV6-4 and TRBJ2-6; 9 bases match TRBD1. Germline loops: CDR1 MRHNA, CDR2 SNTAGT. The length of the CDR3 is 16 residues. Trimming at V came to 8 bases and at J to 4 bases, leaving 9 bases not matched to a gene. The CDR3 DNA sequence: TGTGCCAGCTACCGGGACAGGGAACCGGGGGCCAACGTCCTGACTTTC. Translated, it gives CASYRDREPGANVLTF.

This chain joins TRBV7-2 and TRBJ2-2; D gene unclear. V lost 6 bases and J 4 bases, leaving 21 bases between the germline ends. CDR1 SGHTA and CDR2 FQGNSA come from the germline V gene. This CDR3 is built from 17 residues. CDR3 amino acids: CASRPPRSSAITGELFF. The CDR3 bases are TGTGCCAGCAGACCTCCCCGTAGCAGCGCAATCACCGGGGAGCTGTTTTTT.

The chain carries TRBV6-2 or TRBV6-3 and TRBJ1-5, with 9 bases aligning to TRBD1. V gave up 2 bases and J gave up 2 bases; unmatched junction bases: 7. The V gene's germline CDR1 is MNHEY and CDR2 SVGEGT. The CDR3 runs 17 residues. The CDR3 spells CASSYTGTGMGNQPQHF. As DNA, the CDR3 is TGTGCCAGCAGTTACACCGGGACAGGGATGGGCAATCAGCCCCAGCATTTT.

The chain employs TRBV6-5 and TRBJ1-1; no clear D. The CDR3 spans 14 residues. V was clipped by 5 bases and J by 3 bases, with 13 bases between them. Germline V gene data show CDR1 as MNHEY and CDR2 as SVGAGI. The CDR3 DNA reads as TGTGCCAGCAGTACGGGAAGGTGGGACACTGAAGCTTTCTTT. As protein: CASSTGRWDTEAFF.